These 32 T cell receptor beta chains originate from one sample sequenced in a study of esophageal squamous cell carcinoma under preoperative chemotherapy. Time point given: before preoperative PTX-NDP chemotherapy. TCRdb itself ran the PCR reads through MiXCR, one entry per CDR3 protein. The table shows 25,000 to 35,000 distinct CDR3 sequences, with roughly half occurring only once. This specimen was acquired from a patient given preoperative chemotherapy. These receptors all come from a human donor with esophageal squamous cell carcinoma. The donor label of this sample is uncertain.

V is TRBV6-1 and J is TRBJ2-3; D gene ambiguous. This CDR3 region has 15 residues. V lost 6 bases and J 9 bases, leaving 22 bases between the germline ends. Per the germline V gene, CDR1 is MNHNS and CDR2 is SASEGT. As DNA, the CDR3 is TGTGCCAGCAGCCACCGACCGGTGAACACCGGGACGCAGTATTTT. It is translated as CASSHRPVNTGTQYF.

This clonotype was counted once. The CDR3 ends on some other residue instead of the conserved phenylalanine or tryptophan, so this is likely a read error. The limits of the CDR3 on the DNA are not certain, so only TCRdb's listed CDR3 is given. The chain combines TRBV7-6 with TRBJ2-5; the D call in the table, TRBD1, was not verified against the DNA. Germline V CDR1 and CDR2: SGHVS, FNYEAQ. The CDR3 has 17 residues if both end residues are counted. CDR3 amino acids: CASSPSGASLAGATQHS.

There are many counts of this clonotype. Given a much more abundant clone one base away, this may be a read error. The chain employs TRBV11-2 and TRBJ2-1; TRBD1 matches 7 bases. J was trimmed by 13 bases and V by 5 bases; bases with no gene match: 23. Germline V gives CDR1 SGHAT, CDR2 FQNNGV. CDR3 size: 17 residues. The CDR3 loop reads CASSARGGGAYQETQFF. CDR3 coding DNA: TGTGCCAGCAGCGCAAGAGGGGGCGGAGCGTACCAAGAGACCCAGTTCTTC. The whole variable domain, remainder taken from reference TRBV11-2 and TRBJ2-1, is EAGVAQSPRYKIIEKRQSVAFWCNPISGHATLYWYQQILGQGPKLLIQFQNNGVVDDSQLPKDRFSAERLKGVDSTLKIQPAKLEDSAVYLCASSARGGGAYQETQFFGPGTRLTVL.

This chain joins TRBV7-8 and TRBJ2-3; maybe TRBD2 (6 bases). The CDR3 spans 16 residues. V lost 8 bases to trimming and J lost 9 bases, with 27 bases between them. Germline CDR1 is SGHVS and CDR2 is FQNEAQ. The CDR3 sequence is CASGLLGGSGQETQYF. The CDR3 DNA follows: TGTGCCAGCGGATTGCTTGGGGGGAGTGGCCAAGAGACGCAGTATTTT.

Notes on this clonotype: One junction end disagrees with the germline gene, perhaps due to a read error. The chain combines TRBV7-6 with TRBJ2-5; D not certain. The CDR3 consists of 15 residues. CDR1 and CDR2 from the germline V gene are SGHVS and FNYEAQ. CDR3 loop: CARGLGMADKKTQYF. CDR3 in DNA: TGTGCCAGGGGCCTGGGTATGGCCGACAAAAAGACTCAGTACTTC.

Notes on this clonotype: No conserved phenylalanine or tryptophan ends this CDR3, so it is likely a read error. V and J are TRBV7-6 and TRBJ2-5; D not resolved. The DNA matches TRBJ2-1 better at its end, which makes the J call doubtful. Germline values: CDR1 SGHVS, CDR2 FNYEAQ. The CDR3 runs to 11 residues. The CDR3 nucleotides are TGTGCCAGCAGCCATCAAGAGTCCCAGTTCTCG. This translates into CASSHQESQFS.

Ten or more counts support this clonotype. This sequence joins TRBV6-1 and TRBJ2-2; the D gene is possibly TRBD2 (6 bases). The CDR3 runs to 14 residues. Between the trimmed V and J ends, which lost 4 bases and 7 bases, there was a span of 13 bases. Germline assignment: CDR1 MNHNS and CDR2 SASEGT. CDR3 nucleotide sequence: TGTGCCAGCAGTGTCGGTGCGGGAAACGGGGAGCTGTTTTTT. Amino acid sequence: CASSVGAGNGELFF.

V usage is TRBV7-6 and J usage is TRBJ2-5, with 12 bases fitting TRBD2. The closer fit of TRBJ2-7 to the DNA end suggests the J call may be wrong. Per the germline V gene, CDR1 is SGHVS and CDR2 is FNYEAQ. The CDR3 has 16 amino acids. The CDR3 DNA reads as TGTGCCAGCAGCTTACCTAGCGGGAGGGGTCCGGGCGAGCAGTACTTC. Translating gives CASSLPSGRGPGEQYF.

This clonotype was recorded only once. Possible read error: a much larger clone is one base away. DNA of the CDR3: TGTGCCAGCATCCCGCGACTAGCGGTCTCCTACAATGAGCAGTACTTC. As protein: CASIPRLAVSYNEQYF. The chain links TRBV11-1 to TRBJ2-1; 9 positions agree with TRBD2. The tail of the sequence fits TRBJ2-7 better, so the J call may be wrong. This CDR3 region has 16 residues. The germline gives CDR1 SGHAT, CDR2 FQDESV (reference sequence).

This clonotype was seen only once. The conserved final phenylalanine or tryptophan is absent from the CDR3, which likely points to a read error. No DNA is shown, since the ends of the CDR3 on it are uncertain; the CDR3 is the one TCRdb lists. CDR3 loop: CASSPRAATQYS. The chain employs TRBV7-6 and TRBJ2-5; the table's D gene call, TRBD2, was not cross checked with the DNA. The length of the CDR3 is 12 amino acids, counting both ends. Germline assignment: CDR1 SGHVS and CDR2 FNYEAQ.

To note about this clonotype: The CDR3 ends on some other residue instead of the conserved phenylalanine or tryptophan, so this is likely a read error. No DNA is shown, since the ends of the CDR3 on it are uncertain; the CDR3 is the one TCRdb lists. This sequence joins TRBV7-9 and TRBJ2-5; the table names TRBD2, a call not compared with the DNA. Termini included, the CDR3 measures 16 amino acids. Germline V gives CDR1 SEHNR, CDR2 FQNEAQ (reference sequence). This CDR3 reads CASSSAVRGGAETQLL.

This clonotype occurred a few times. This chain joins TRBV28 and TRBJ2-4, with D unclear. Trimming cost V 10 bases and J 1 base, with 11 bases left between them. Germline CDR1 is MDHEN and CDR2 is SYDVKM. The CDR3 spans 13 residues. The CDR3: CATIDNAKNIQYF. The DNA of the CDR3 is TGTGCCACCATTGACAACGCCAAAAACATTCAGTACTTC.

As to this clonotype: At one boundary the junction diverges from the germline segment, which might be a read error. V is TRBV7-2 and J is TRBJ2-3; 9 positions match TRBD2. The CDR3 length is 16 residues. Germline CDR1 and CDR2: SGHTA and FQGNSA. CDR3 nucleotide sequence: TGTGCCAGCCGCTGGAGCGGGGGGCATGGCACAGATACGCAGTATTTC. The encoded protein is CASRWSGGHGTDTQYF.

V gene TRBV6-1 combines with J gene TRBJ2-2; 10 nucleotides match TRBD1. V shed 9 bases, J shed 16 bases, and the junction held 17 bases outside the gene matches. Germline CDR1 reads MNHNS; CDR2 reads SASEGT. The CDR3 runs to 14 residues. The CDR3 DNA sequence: TGTGCCAGTGCGGGACAGGGGATCGGCGGGGCGCAGTTTTTT. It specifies CASAGQGIGGAQFF.

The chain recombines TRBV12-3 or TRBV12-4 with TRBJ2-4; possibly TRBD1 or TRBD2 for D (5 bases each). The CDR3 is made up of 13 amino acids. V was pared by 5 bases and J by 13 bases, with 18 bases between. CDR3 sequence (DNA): TGTGCCAGCAGTGGGGGTTTCACCCGGGCCCAGTACTTC. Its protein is CASSGGFTRAQYF.

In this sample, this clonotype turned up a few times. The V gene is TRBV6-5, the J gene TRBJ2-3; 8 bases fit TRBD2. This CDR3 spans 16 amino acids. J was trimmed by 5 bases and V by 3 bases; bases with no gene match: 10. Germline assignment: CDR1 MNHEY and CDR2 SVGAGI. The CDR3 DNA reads TGTGCCAGCAGTTATTCAAGCGGGAGCGGTGGAGATACGCAGTATTTT. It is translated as CASSYSSGSGGDTQYF.

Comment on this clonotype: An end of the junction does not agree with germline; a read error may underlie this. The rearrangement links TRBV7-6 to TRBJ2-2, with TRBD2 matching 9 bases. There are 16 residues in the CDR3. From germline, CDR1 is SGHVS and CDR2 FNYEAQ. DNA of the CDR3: TGTGCCAGCAGCCCCGTGGGCAGCGCGGGGGGGGGGGAGCTGTTCTTT. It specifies CASSPVGSAGGGELFF.

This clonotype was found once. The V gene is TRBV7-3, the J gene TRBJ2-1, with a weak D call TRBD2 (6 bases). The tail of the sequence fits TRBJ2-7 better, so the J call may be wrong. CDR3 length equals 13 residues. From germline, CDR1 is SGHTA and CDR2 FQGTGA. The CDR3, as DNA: TGTGCCAGCAGCGAAGGGACTTCATACGAGCAGTACTTC. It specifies CASSEGTSYEQYF.

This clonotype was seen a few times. CDR3 sequence reads: CASSVTGGRLYNEQFF. The CDR3 nucleotides read TGTGCCAGCAGCGTTACAGGGGGCCGTCTCTACAATGAGCAGTTCTTC. This chain connects TRBV7-2 to TRBJ2-1, with 9 bases aligning to TRBD1. V lost 5 bases to trimming and J lost 3 bases; unmatched junction nucleotides: 8. The germline CDR1 and CDR2 sequences are SGHTA and FQGNSA. This CDR3 comprises 16 residues.

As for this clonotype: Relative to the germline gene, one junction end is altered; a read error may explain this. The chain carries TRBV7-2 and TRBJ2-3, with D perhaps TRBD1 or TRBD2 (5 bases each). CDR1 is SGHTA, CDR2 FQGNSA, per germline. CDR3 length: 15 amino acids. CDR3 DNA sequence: TGTGCCAGCAGCACGGGGACGTGCTCGAAAAACACTCAGTACTTT. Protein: CASSTGTCSKNTQYF.

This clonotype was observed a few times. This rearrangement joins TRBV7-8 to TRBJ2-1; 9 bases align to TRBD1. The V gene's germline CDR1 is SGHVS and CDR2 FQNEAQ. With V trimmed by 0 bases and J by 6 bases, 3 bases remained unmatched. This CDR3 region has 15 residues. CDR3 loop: CASSLAWGQGNEQFF. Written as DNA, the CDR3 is TGTGCCAGCAGCTTAGCGTGGGGACAGGGCAATGAGCAGTTCTTC.

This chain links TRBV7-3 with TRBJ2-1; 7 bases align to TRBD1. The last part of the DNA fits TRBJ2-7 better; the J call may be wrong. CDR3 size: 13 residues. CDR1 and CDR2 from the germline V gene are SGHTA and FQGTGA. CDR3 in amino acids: CASSSTTGSQQYF. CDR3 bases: TGTGCCAGCAGCTCTACGACAGGGAGCCAGCAGTACTTC.

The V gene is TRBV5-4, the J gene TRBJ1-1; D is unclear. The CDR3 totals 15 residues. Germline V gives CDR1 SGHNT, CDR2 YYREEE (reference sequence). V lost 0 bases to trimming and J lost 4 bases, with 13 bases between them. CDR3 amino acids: CASSLGGAGSTEAFF. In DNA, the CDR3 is TGTGCCAGCAGCTTGGGAGGCGCCGGGAGCACTGAAGCTTTCTTT. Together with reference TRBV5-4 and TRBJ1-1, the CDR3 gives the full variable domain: ETGVTQSPTHLIKTRGQQVTLRCSSQSGHNTVSWYQQALGQGPQFIFQYYREEENGRGNFPPRFSGLQFPNYSSELNVNALELDDSALYLCASSLGGAGSTEAFFGQGTRLTVV.

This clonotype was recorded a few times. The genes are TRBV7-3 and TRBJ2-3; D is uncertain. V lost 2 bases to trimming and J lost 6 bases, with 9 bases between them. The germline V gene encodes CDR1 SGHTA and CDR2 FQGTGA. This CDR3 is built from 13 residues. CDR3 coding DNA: TGTGCCAGCAGCTTACGCATGGGGGATACGCAGTATTTT. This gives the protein CASSLRMGDTQYF.

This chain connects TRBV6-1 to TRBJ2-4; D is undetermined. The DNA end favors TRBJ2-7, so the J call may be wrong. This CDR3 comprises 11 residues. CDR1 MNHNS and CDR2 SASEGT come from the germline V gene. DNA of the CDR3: TGTGCCAGCAGTGAGCTAGGCGAGCAGTACTTC. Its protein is CASSELGEQYF.

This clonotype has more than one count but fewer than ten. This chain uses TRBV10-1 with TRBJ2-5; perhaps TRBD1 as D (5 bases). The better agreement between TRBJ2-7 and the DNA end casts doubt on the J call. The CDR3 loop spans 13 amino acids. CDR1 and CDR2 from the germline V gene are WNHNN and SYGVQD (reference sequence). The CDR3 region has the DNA TGCGCCAGCAACTTGACAGAGACCTACGAGCAGTACTTC. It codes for CASNLTETYEQYF.

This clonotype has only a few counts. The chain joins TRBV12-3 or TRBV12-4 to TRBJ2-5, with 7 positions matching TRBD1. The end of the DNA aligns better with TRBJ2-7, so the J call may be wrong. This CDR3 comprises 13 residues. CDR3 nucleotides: TGTGCCGGGGGCGACAGGGAGCCCTACGAGCAGTACTTC. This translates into CAGGDREPYEQYF.

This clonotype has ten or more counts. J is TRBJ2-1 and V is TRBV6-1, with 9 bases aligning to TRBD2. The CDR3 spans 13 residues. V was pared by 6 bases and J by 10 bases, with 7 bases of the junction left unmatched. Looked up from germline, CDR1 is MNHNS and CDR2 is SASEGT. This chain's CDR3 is CASRAGGGYEQFF. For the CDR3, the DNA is TGTGCCAGCAGGGCGGGGGGGGGCTACGAGCAGTTCTTC.

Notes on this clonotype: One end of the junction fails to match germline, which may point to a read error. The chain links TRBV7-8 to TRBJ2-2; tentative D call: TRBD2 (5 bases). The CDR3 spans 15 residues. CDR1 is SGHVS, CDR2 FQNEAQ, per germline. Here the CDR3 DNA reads TGTGCCAGGGCCCGTCGGGGTGTGAGGTCCGGTGCGCTGTATTTT. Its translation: CARARRGVRSGALYF. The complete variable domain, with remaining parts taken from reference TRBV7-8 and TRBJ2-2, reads GAGVSQSPRYKVAKRGQDVALRCDPISGHVSLFWYQQALGQGPEFLTYFQNEAQLDKSGLPSDRFFAERPEGSVSTLKIQRTQQEDSAVYLCARARRGVRSGALYFGEGSRLTVL.

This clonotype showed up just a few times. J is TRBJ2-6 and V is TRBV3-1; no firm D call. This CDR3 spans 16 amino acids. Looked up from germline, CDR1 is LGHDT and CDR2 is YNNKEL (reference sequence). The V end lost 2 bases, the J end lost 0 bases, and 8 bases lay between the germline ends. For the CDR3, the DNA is TGTGCCAGCAGCCAAATACCCGTCTCTGGGGCCAACGTCCTGACTTTC. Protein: CASSQIPVSGANVLTF. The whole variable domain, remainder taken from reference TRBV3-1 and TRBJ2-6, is DTAVSQTPKYLVTQMGNDKSIKCEQNLGHDTMYWYKQDSKKFLKIMFSYNNKELIINETVPNRFSPKSPDKAHLNLHINSLELGDSAVYFCASSQIPVSGANVLTFGAGSRLTVL.

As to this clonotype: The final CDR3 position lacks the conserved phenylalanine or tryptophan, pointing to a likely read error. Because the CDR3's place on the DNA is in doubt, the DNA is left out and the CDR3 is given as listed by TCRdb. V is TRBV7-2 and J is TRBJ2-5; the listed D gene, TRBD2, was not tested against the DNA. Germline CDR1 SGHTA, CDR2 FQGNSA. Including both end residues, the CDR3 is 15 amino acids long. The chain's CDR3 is CASSRTSGRGETQLS.

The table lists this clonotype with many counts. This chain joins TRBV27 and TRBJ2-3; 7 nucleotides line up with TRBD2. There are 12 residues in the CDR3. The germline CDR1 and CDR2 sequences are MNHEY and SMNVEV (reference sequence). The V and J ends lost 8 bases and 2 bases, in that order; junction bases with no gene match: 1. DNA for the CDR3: TGTGCCAGCGGGAGGGCCACAGATACGCAGTATTTT. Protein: CASGRATDTQYF.